This TCR beta chain is drawn from a study of blood T cell repertoires in COVID-19. Study background: Collection of acute and convalescent COVID-19 samples took place in the United States, Italy and Spain. Nucleic acid was either cDNA or gDNA, and it came from T cells, B-cell-depleted T cells, or PBMCs.

Grouping used clinical history reported by participants in a survey and questionnaire. The assay was immunoSEQ multiplex PCR, and TCRdb's table has in-frame clones only and misses some. The data show approximately 230,000 clones, around 87% seen once. The germline V gene encodes CDR1 KGHSH and CDR2 LQKENI. V was trimmed by 2 bases and J by 5 bases, leaving 15 bases between them. This CDR3 has 15 residues. V gene TRBV18 combines with J gene TRBJ2-5, with a weak D call TRBD1 (5 bases). The sequence was obtained from a woman aged 25 to 39 with acute COVID-19. Sample: PBMCs or T cells enriched from blood (not recorded which). CDR3 sequence reads: CASSPDRGGWETQYF. The CDR3 DNA reads as TGTGCCAGCTCACCAGATAGGGGCGGATGGGAGACCCAGTACTTC.